This T cell receptor beta chain is from a study of T cells expressing NK-cell markers. Germline values: CDR1 DFQATT, CDR2 SNEGSKA (reference sequence). The CDR3 is 15 amino acids. TCRdb derives one entry per CDR3 protein from the 5' RACE reads, leaving out DNA. With under 200,000 distinct CDR3 sequences in the sample, the ten largest clones hold less than 20%. The clonotype was recovered from a woman between 18 and 70 years old in good health. Sequencing used blood T cells: a sorted CD56 or NKG2C T cell subset, CD4+ or CD8+ T cells, or bulk PBMC T cells (not recorded which). The gene calls are TRBV20-1 and TRBJ2-2; without DNA, the TCRdb call of TRBD1 cannot be checked. CDR3 in amino acids: CSASNRDKMTGELFF.